The present T cell receptor beta chain was sequenced within a study of glioma-infiltrating T cells. This clonotype was seen many times. Germline V CDR1 and CDR2: LGHNT, FRNRAP. V was clipped by 5 bases and J by 4 bases, with 6 bases between them. The CDR3 loop spans 11 amino acids. Using RNA template, CDR3s of TCR alpha and beta were amplified with iRepertoire arm-PCR. TCRdb reanalysed the multiplex PCR reads using MiXCR and keeps one entry per CDR3 protein. The data show approximately 93,000 distinct CDR3 sequences, around 42% seen once. V is TRBV12-5 and J is TRBJ2-7; D gene unclear. The clonotype originates from a human donor with low-grade glioma or glioblastoma, undergoing nonglioma brain surgery, or in good health (not recorded which). The material sequenced was glioma tissue, nonneoplastic brain tissue, or PBMCs (not recorded which). The CDR3 DNA sequence: TGTGCTAGTGGTCCAGAATACGAGCAGTACTTC. It codes for CASGPEYEQYF.